This paragraph reports one TCR beta chain. Its antigen is unidentified. This may be a read error: a much more frequent sequence differs by one nucleotide. These data are taken from a study of post-analysis software for immune sequencing data. Overall study: Relapsing-remitting, secondary progressive and progressive-relapsing forms made up the multiple sclerosis disease courses.

The V end was cut by 4 bases, the J end by 9 bases, with 22 bases between. CDR3 size: 16 residues. CDR1 and CDR2 from the germline V gene are SGHTA and FQGNSA. Unique molecular identifiers had been added to the TCR beta cDNA libraries. cDNA molecules numbering 400,000 to 550,000 came from around 0.96 to 9.9 million T cells. TCRdb reprocessed the PCR reads via MiXCR and lists one record per CDR3 protein. The sample comprises about 180,000 distinct CDR3 sequences, about 32% of which are singletons, and about 1.6% rests with the top ten. General study points: Five TRBV segments, including TRBV5-6, TRBV5-1 and TRBV20-1, were more frequent in patients than controls. Comparison with controls showed significantly lower normalized Chao1 diversity in multiple sclerosis patients.

The sequence was obtained from a girl between 10 and 17 years old with multiple sclerosis. Sequencing was done on a sample of blood. The gene calls are TRBV7-2 and TRBJ2-4; D may match TRBD1 or TRBD2 (5 bases each). This CDR3 is CASSSNPGLGVGIQYF. For the CDR3, the DNA is TGTGCCAGCAGCTCTAACCCGGGGTTGGGGGTCGGCATTCAGTACTTC.